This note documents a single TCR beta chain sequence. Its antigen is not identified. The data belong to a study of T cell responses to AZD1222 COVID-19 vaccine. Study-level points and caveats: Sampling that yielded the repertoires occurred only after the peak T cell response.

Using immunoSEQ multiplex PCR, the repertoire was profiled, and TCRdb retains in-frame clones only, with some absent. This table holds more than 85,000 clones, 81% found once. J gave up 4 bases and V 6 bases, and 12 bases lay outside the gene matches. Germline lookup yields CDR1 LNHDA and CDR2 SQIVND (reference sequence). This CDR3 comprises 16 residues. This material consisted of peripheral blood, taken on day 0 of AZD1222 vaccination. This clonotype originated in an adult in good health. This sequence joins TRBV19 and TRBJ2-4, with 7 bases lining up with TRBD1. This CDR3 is CASRLRGDREKNIQYF. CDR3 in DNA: TGTGCCAGTAGGCTCAGAGGCGACAGGGAAAAAAACATTCAGTACTTC.